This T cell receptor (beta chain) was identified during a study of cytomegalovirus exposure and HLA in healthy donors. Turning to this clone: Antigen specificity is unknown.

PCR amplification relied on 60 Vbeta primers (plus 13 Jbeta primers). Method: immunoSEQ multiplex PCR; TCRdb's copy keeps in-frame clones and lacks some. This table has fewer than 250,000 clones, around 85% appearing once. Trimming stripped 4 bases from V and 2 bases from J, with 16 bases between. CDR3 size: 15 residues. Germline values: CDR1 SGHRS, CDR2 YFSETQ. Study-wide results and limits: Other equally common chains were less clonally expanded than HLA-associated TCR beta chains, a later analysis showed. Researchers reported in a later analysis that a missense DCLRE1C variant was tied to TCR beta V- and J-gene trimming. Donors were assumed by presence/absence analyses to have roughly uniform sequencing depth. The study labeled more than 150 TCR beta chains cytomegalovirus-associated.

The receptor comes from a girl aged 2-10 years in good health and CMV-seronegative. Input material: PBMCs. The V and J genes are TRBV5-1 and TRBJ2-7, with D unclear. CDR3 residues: CASSAQPAQTYEQYF. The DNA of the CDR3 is TGCGCCAGCAGCGCTCAACCGGCACAGACCTACGAGCAGTACTTC.